This entry describes one TCR beta chain. These data come from a study of T cell changes during pregnancy in multiple sclerosis. The repertoire was sequenced with immunoSEQ multiplex PCR; TCRdb's copy has only in-frame clones and lacks some. The table has about 42,000 clones, about 91% seen once; the top ten hold under 2.5%. The input for sequencing was CD4+ T cells from peripheral blood mononuclear cells, taken after pregnancy. This clonotype was obtained from a female donor in good health, enrolled as a control in a pregnancy study.

CDR3 sequence: CASSSQLAGEVYNEQFF. CDR3 coding DNA: TGCGCCAGCAGCTCGCAGCTAGCGGGAGAGGTGTACAATGAGCAGTTCTTC. The chain links TRBV5-1 to TRBJ2-1; TRBD2 aligns across 10 bases. This CDR3 has 17 amino acids. V shed 3 bases, J shed 4 bases, and the junction held 10 bases outside the gene matches. Germline CDR1 is SGHRS and CDR2 is YFSETQ.